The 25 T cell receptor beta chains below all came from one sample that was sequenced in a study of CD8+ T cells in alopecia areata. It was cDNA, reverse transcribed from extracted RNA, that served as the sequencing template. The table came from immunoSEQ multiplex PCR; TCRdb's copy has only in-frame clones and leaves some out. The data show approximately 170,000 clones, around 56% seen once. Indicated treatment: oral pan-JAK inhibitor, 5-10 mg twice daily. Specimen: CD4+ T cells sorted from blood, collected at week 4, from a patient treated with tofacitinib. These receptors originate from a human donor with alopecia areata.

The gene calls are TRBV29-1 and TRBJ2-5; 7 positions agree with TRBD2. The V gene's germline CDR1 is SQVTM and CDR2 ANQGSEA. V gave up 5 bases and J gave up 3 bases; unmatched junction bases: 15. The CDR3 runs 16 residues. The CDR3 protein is CSVSLARGGTKETQYF. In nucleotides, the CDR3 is TGCAGCGTTTCACTGGCCCGCGGGGGAACCAAAGAGACCCAGTACTTC.

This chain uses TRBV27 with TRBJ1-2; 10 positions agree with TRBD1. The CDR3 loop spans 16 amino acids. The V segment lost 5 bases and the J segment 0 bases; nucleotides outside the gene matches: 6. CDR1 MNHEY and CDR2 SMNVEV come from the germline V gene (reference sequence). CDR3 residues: CASSPDRGRANYGYTF. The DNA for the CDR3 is TGTGCCAGCAGTCCCGACAGGGGGCGTGCTAACTATGGCTACACCTTC.

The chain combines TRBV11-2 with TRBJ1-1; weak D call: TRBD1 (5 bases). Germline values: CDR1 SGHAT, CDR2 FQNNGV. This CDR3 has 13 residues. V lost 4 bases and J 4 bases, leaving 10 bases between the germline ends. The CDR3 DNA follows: TGTGCCAGCAGCTGGGGCCGCAGCACTGAAGCTTTCTTT. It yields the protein CASSWGRSTEAFF.

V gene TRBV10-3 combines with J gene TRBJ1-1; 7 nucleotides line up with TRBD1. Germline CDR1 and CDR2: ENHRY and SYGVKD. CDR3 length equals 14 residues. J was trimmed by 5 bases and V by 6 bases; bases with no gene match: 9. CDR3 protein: CAIRRQGRETEAFF. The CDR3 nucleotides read TGTGCCATCAGAAGACAGGGACGGGAGACTGAAGCTTTCTTT.

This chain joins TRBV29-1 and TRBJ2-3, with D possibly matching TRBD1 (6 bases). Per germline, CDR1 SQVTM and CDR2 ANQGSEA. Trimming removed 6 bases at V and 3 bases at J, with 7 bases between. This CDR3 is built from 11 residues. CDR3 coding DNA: TGCAGCGTGGGGACAACAGATACGCAGTATTTT. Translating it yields CSVGTTDTQYF.

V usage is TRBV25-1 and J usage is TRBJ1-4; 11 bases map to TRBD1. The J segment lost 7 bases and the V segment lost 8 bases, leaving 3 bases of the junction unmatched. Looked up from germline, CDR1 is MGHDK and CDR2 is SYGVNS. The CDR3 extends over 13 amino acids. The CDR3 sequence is CASRTGGFEKLFF. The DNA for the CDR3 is TGTGCCAGCCGGACAGGGGGCTTTGAAAAACTGTTTTTT.

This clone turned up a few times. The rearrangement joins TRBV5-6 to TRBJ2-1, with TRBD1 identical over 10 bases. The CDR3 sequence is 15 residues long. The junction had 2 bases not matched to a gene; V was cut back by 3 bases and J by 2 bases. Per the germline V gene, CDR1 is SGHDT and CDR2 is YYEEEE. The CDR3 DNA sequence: TGTGCCAGCAGCTGGGACAGGGGCCCCTACAATGAGCAGTTCTTC. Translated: CASSWDRGPYNEQFF.

The CDR3 loop is CASRGLGTYNEQFF. The CDR3, as DNA: TGTGCCAGCAGGGGACTAGGAACCTACAATGAGCAGTTCTTC. The chain joins TRBV2 to TRBJ2-1; 8 bases are shared with TRBD2. This CDR3 is built from 14 residues. Trimming took 6 bases from V and 2 from J; bases not matched to a gene: 3. Germline V gene lookup returns CDR1 SNHLY and CDR2 FYNNEI.

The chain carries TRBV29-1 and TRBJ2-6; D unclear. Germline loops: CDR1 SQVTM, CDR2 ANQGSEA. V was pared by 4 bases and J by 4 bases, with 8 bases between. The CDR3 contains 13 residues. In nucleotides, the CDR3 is TGCAGCGTTGGGCTAACAGGGGCCAACGTCCTGACTTTC. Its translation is CSVGLTGANVLTF.

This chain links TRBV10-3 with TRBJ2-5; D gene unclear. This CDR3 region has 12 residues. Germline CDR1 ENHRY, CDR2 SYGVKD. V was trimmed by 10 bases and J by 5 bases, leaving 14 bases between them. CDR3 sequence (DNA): TGTGCCACCAGCCGGGCTGCGGAGACCCAGTACTTC. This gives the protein CATSRAAETQYF.

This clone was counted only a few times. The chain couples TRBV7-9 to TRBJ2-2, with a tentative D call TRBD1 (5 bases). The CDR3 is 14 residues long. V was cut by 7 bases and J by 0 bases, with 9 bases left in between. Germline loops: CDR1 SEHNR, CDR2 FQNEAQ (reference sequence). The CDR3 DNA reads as TGTGCCAGCAAGGGGCAGGCGAACACCGGGGAGCTGTTTTTT. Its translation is CASKGQANTGELFF.

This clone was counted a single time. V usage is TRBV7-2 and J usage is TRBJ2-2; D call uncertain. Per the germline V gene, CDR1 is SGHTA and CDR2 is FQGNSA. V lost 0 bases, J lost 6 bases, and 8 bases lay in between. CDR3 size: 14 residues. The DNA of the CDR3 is TGTGCCAGCAGCTTAGCGCCCGGGCCCGGGGAGCTGTTTTTT. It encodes CASSLAPGPGELFF.

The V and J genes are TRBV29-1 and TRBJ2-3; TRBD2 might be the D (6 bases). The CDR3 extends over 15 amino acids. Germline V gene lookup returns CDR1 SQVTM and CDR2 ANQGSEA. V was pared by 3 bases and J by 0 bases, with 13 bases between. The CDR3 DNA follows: TGCAGCGTTGAGGGCGGGGAGGCTAGCACAGATACGCAGTATTTT. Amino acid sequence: CSVEGGEASTDTQYF.

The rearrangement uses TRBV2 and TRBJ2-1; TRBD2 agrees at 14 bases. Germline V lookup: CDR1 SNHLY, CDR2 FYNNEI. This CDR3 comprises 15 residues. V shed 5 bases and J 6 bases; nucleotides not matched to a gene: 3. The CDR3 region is CASSQGLAGVNEQFF. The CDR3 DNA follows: TGTGCCAGCAGTCAGGGACTAGCGGGAGTCAATGAGCAGTTCTTC.

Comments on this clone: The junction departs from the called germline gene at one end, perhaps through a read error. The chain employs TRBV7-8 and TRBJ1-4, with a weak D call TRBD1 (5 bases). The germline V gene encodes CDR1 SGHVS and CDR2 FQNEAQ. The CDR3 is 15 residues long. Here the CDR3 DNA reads TGTGCCAGCAGCTTAGTAGGGGAAACTACTGAAAAACTGTTTTTT. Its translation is CASSLVGETTEKLFF.

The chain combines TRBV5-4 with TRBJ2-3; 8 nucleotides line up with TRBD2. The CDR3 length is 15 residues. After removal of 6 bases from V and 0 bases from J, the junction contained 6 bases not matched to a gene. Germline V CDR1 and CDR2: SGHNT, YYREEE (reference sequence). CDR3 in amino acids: CASTLAGPSTDTQYF. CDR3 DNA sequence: TGTGCCAGCACCTTAGCGGGGCCTAGCACAGATACGCAGTATTTT.

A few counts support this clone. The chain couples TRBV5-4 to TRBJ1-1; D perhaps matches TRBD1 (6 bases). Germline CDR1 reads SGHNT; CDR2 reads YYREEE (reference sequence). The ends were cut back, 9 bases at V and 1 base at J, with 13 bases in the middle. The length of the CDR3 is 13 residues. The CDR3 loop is CATRLGGNTEAFF. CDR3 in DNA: TGTGCCACGAGACTAGGGGGGAACACTGAAGCTTTCTTT. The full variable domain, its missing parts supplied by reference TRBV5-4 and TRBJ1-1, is ETGVTQSPTHLIKTRGQQVTLRCSSQSGHNTVSWYQQALGQGPQFIFQYYREEENGRGNFPPRFSGLQFPNYSSELNVNALELDDSALYLCATRLGGNTEAFFGQGTRLTVV.

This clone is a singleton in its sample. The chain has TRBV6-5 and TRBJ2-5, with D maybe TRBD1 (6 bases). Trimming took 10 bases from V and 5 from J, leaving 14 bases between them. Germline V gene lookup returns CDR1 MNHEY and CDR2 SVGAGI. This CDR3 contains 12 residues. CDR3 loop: CANPGAGETQYF. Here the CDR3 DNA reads TGTGCCAACCCAGGGGCTGGGGAGACCCAGTACTTC.

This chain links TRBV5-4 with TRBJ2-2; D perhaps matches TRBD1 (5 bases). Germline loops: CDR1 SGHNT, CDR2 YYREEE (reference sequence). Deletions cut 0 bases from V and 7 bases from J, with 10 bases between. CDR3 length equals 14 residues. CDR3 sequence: CASSLAKGHGELFF. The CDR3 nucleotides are TGTGCCAGCAGCTTGGCAAAGGGGCACGGGGAGCTGTTTTTT.

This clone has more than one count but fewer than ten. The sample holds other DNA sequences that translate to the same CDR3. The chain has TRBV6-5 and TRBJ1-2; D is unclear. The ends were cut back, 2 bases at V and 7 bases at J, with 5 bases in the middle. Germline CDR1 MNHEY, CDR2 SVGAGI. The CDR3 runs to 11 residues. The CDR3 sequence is CASSYGVGYTF. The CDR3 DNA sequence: TGTGCCAGCAGTTACGGAGTTGGCTACACCTTC.

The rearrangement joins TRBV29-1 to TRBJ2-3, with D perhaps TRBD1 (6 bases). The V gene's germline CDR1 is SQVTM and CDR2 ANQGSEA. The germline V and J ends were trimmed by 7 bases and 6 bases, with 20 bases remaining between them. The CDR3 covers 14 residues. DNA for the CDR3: TGCAGCGCCCGAGGGTGGCAGGGGACGGATACGCAGTATTTT. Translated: CSARGWQGTDTQYF.

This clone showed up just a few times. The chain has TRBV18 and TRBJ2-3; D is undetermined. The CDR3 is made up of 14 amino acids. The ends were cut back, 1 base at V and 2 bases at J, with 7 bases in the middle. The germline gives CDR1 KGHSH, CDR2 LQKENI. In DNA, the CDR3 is TGTGCCAGCTCACCACAGCGCGCCACAGATACGCAGTATTTT. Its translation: CASSPQRATDTQYF. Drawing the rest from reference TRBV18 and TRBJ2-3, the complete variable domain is NAGVMQNPRHLVRRRGQEARLRCSPMKGHSHVYWYRQLPEEGLKFMVYLQKENIIDESGMPKERFSAEFPKEGPSILRIQQVVRGDSAAYFCASSPQRATDTQYFGPGTRLTVL.

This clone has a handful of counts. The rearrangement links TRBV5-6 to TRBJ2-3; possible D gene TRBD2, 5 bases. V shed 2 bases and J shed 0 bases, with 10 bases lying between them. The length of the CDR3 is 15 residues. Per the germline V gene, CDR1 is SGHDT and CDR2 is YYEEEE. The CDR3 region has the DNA TGTGCCAGCAGCTTCAGACTATTAAGCACAGATACGCAGTATTTT. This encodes CASSFRLLSTDTQYF.

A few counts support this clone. CDR3 sequence reads: CSVEKLGMVTF. CDR3 nucleotides: TGCAGCGTTGAAAAGTTAGGGATGGTCACCTTC. V gene TRBV29-1 combines with J gene TRBJ1-2; unclear D gene. The CDR3 totals 11 residues. Trimming removed 2 bases from V and 13 bases from J, with 14 bases in between. The germline V gene has CDR1 SQVTM and CDR2 ANQGSEA.

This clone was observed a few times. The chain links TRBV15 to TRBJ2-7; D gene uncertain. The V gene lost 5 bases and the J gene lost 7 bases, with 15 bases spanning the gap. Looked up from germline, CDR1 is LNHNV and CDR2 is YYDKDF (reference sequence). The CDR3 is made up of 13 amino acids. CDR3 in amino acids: CATSDGPNEEQYF. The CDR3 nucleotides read TGTGCCACCAGCGACGGGCCCAATGAGGAGCAGTACTTC.